The clone carrying this T cell receptor beta chain showed up many times. Its antigen remains unknown. This sample was included in a study of T cell repertoires in cytomegalovirus infection. Each CDR3 protein gets one entry after TCRdb re-called the reads with MiXCR. The repertoire has 340,000 or so distinct CDR3 sequences, around 25% of them found once; the top ten carry 13%. This CDR3 comprises 15 residues. Germline V CDR1 and CDR2: SGHDN, FVKESK. Deletions cut 0 bases from V and 6 bases from J, with 12 bases between. The TCR was taken from a human donor in good health (CMV status not recorded). Some clones in this sample may be carry-over from other donors' samples. V is TRBV14 and J is TRBJ2-1; D not certain. The sample here was cultured PBMCs, taken from culture after CMV antigen stimulation. CDR3 loop: CASSQDGPRTNEQFF. The CDR3 DNA follows: TGTGCCAGCAGCCAAGACGGCCCAAGGACCAATGAGCAGTTCTTC.